These T cell receptor beta chains were read from a single sample in a study of cytomegalovirus exposure and HLA in healthy donors. Sequenced by immunoSEQ multiplex PCR; TCRdb stores in-frame clones only, minus some. The sample has fewer than 150,000 clones; the top ten hold 1.5% to 2%. The sample comprised PBMCs. These TCRs come from a woman aged 60-70 years in good health and CMV-seronegative. Both conserved end residues are part of each CDR3. A D gene is named only where the DNA matches it firmly.

v_gene: TRBV4-1
j_gene: TRBJ1-2
d_gene: TRBD1
CDR3aa: CASSPQGARLYTF
CDR3nt: TGCGCCAGCAGCCCACAGGGGGCACGACTCTACACCTTC

v_gene: TRBV28
j_gene: TRBJ2-3
d_gene: TRBD1
CDR3aa: CASSPQGTDTQYF
CDR3nt: TGTGCCAGCAGTCCACAGGGGACAGATACGCAGTATTTT

v_gene: TRBV9
j_gene: TRBJ1-1
d_gene: TRBD1
CDR3aa: CASSVGGQGTEAFF
CDR3nt: TGTGCCAGCAGCGTAGGAGGACAGGGCACTGAAGCTTTCTTT

v_gene: TRBV7-8
j_gene: TRBJ2-1
d_gene: TRBD2
CDR3aa: CASRQAGGGYNEQFF
CDR3nt: TGTGCCAGCAGACAAGCGGGAGGGGGCTACAATGAGCAGTTCTTC

v_gene: TRBV15
j_gene: TRBJ1-2
d_gene: TRBD1
CDR3aa: CATSEGTGSIYGYTF
CDR3nt: TGTGCCACCAGCGAAGGGACAGGATCTATCTATGGCTACACCTTC

v_gene: TRBV6-6
j_gene: TRBJ2-5
d_gene: NA
CDR3aa: CASSYSKGRETQYF
CDR3nt: TGTGCCAGCAGTTACTCGAAAGGGAGGGAGACCCAGTACTTC

v_gene: TRBV6-1
j_gene: TRBJ2-3
d_gene: NA
CDR3aa: CASSYPVDYTDTQYF
CDR3nt: TGTGCCAGCAGCTACCCGGTCGACTACACAGATACGCAGTATTTT

v_gene: TRBV15
j_gene: TRBJ1-1
d_gene: NA
CDR3aa: CATSRDYRGMPFF
CDR3nt: TGTGCCACCAGCAGAGATTATCGGGGTATGCCTTTCTTT

v_gene: TRBV2
j_gene: TRBJ2-7
d_gene: NA
CDR3aa: CASSGTVNPYEQYF
CDR3nt: TGTGCCAGCAGTGGAACAGTTAACCCCTACGAGCAGTACTTC

v_gene: TRBV6-1
j_gene: TRBJ2-7
d_gene: TRBD2
CDR3aa: CASSEAKGSGRIYEQYF
CDR3nt: TGTGCCAGCAGTGAGGCCAAAGGCAGCGGGAGAATCTACGAGCAGTACTTC

v_gene: TRBV5-1
j_gene: TRBJ2-3
d_gene: NA
CDR3aa: CASSLMHGWDTQYF
CDR3nt: TGCGCCAGCAGCTTGATGCACGGGTGGGATACGCAGTATTTT

v_gene: TRBV5-1
j_gene: TRBJ1-5
d_gene: NA
CDR3aa: CASSLGQSGQPQHF
CDR3nt: TGCGCCAGCAGCTTGGGGCAGTCGGGTCAGCCCCAGCATTTT

v_gene: TRBV6-1
j_gene: TRBJ2-7
d_gene: TRBD1
CDR3aa: CASSPRTGDHEQYF
CDR3nt: TGTGCCAGCAGTCCACGGACAGGGGACCACGAGCAGTACTTC

v_gene: TRBV5-1
j_gene: TRBJ2-5
d_gene: TRBD2
CDR3aa: CASAIAGAQETQYF
CDR3nt: TGCGCCAGCGCAATAGCGGGGGCCCAAGAGACCCAGTACTTC

v_gene: TRBV2
j_gene: TRBJ1-4
d_gene: NA
CDR3aa: CASSFGATNEKLFF
CDR3nt: TGTGCCAGCAGTTTCGGGGCAACTAATGAAAAACTGTTTTTT

v_gene: TRBV5-6
j_gene: TRBJ2-7
d_gene: NA
CDR3aa: CASRHPTAPQYEQYF
CDR3nt: TGTGCCAGCAGACATCCGACAGCCCCTCAGTACGAGCAGTACTTC

v_gene: TRBV28
j_gene: TRBJ2-5
d_gene: TRBD1
CDR3aa: CASSLRTGQETQYF
CDR3nt: TGTGCCAGCAGTCTCAGGACAGGACAAGAGACCCAGTACTTC

v_gene: TRBV4-2
j_gene: TRBJ2-7
d_gene: TRBD2
CDR3aa: CASSQETSGTVQYF
CDR3nt: TGTGCCAGCAGCCAAGAGACTAGCGGGACGGTGCAGTACTTC

v_gene: TRBV5-1
j_gene: TRBJ2-1
d_gene: TRBD2
CDR3aa: CASSLGSAGILYNEQFF
CDR3nt: TGCGCCAGCAGCTTGGGCTCAGCGGGGATACTCTACAATGAGCAGTTCTTC

v_gene: TRBV19
j_gene: TRBJ1-1
d_gene: NA
CDR3aa: CASSPRGGTLGF
CDR3nt: TGTGCCAGTAGTCCCCGCGGGGGGACGCTGGGATTT

v_gene: TRBV2
j_gene: TRBJ2-7
d_gene: TRBD1
CDR3aa: CASSDVTGVDPYEQYF
CDR3nt: TGTGCCAGCAGTGACGTGACAGGGGTTGATCCCTACGAGCAGTACTTC

v_gene: TRBV28
j_gene: TRBJ1-6
d_gene: NA
CDR3aa: CASSLRGSYNSPLHF
CDR3nt: TGTGCCAGCAGTTTAAGGGGCTCCTATAATTCACCCCTCCACTTT

v_gene: TRBV29-1
j_gene: TRBJ1-1
d_gene: TRBD1
CDR3aa: CSVVRTGGLNTEAFF
CDR3nt: TGCAGCGTTGTTCGGACAGGGGGACTGAACACTGAAGCTTTCTTT

v_gene: TRBV29-1
j_gene: TRBJ1-4
d_gene: TRBD1
CDR3aa: CSVGLALTGRGEKLFF
CDR3nt: TGCAGCGTGGGCTTAGCTCTGACAGGGCGGGGTGAAAAACTGTTTTTT

v_gene: TRBV7-3
j_gene: TRBJ2-5
d_gene: TRBD2
CDR3aa: CASSPRGSSGLQETQYF
CDR3nt: TGTGCCAGCAGCCCCCGGGGGTCTAGCGGCCTCCAAGAGACCCAGTACTTC

v_gene: TRBV5-1
j_gene: TRBJ2-5
d_gene: NA
CDR3aa: CASTGQFPHETQYF
CDR3nt: TGCGCCAGTACCGGACAATTCCCTCATGAGACCCAGTACTTC

v_gene: TRBV12-5
j_gene: TRBJ2-3
d_gene: NA
CDR3aa: CASGPRTGRADTQYF
CDR3nt: TGTGCTAGTGGCCCCCGGACAGGGAGGGCAGATACGCAGTATTTT

v_gene: TRBV19
j_gene: TRBJ2-7
d_gene: NA
CDR3aa: CASRRTGSSYEQYF
CDR3nt: TGTGCCAGTAGACGGACTGGAAGCTCCTACGAGCAGTACTTC

v_gene: TRBV5-5
j_gene: TRBJ2-6
d_gene: NA
CDR3aa: CASSRSLAGANVLTF
CDR3nt: TGTGCCAGCAGCCGGAGTCTGGCTGGGGCCAACGTCCTGACTTTC

v_gene: TRBV27
j_gene: TRBJ1-1
d_gene: NA
CDR3aa: CASSLRGRGWAFF
CDR3nt: TGTGCCAGCAGTCTCCGCGGTCGGGGGTGGGCTTTCTTT

v_gene: TRBV18
j_gene: TRBJ1-4
d_gene: NA
CDR3aa: CASSQPTATNEKLFF
CDR3nt: TGTGCCAGCTCCCAACCGACAGCAACTAATGAAAAACTGTTTTTT

v_gene: TRBV5-6
j_gene: TRBJ2-1
d_gene: TRBD1
CDR3aa: CASRVRDRGYNEQFF
CDR3nt: TGTGCCAGCAGGGTCCGGGACAGGGGATACAATGAGCAGTTCTTC

v_gene: TRBV18
j_gene: TRBJ2-5
d_gene: NA
CDR3aa: CASSRGISGETQYF
CDR3nt: TGTGCCAGCTCTCGCGGTATAAGTGGCGAGACCCAGTACTTC

v_gene: TRBV11-2
j_gene: TRBJ1-5
d_gene: NA
CDR3aa: CASSPGRGQPQHF
CDR3nt: TGTGCCAGCAGCCCCGGGCGGGGTCAGCCCCAGCATTTT

v_gene: TRBV7-8
j_gene: TRBJ1-1
d_gene: TRBD1
CDR3aa: CASSLSTGVAGTEAFF
CDR3nt: TGTGCCAGCAGCTTATCGACAGGGGTCGCCGGCACTGAAGCTTTCTTT

v_gene: TRBV10-2
j_gene: TRBJ1-1
d_gene: NA
CDR3aa: CASNQFAMNTEAFF
CDR3nt: TGCGCCAGCAACCAGTTTGCCATGAACACTGAAGCTTTCTTT

v_gene: TRBV28
j_gene: TRBJ1-2
d_gene: TRBD1
CDR3aa: CASSPLGQGVKYGYTF
CDR3nt: TGTGCCAGCAGTCCCCTCGGACAGGGGGTTAAATATGGCTACACCTTC

v_gene: TRBV19
j_gene: TRBJ2-4
d_gene: NA
CDR3aa: CASSIEGFGIQYF
CDR3nt: TGTGCCAGTAGTATTGAGGGATTTGGCATTCAGTACTTC

v_gene: TRBV7-9
j_gene: TRBJ2-7
d_gene: TRBD1
CDR3aa: CASSLWGQGYEQYF
CDR3nt: TGTGCCAGCAGCTTATGGGGACAGGGCTACGAGCAGTACTTC

v_gene: TRBV29-1
j_gene: TRBJ2-1
d_gene: NA
CDR3aa: CSSTHGGRANEQFF
CDR3nt: TGCAGCTCGACCCATGGGGGCCGGGCCAATGAGCAGTTCTTC

v_gene: TRBV13
j_gene: TRBJ2-7
d_gene: NA
CDR3aa: CASSLGLAFEQYF
CDR3nt: TGTGCCAGCAGCTTAGGTCTAGCGTTCGAGCAGTACTTC

v_gene: TRBV7-2
j_gene: TRBJ2-1
d_gene: TRBD2
CDR3aa: CASSLAGGRYNEQFF
CDR3nt: TGTGCCAGCAGCTTAGCGGGAGGGCGTTACAATGAGCAGTTCTTC

v_gene: TRBV9
j_gene: TRBJ2-5
d_gene: TRBD2
CDR3aa: CASTSGNQETQYF
CDR3nt: TGTGCCAGCACCAGCGGGAACCAAGAGACCCAGTACTTC

v_gene: TRBV19
j_gene: TRBJ2-7
d_gene: NA
CDR3aa: CASSIQGSYEQYF
CDR3nt: TGTGCCAGTAGTATACAGGGTTCCTACGAGCAGTACTTC

v_gene: TRBV2
j_gene: TRBJ2-3
d_gene: TRBD2
CDR3aa: CASSPGLAGGYTDTQYF
CDR3nt: TGTGCCAGCAGTCCCGGACTAGCGGGGGGATACACAGATACGCAGTATTTT

v_gene: TRBV28
j_gene: TRBJ2-7
d_gene: NA
CDR3aa: CASSLGRSSYEQYF
CDR3nt: TGTGCCAGCAGTTTAGGGAGGAGCTCCTACGAGCAGTACTTC

v_gene: TRBV19
j_gene: TRBJ2-2
d_gene: NA
CDR3aa: CASSNLGGLGTGELFF
CDR3nt: TGTGCCAGTAGTAATCTGGGGGGGCTTGGTACCGGGGAGCTGTTTTTT

v_gene: TRBV27
j_gene: TRBJ2-1
d_gene: NA
CDR3aa: CASSLSPGDPYNEQFF
CDR3nt: TGTGCCAGCAGTTTATCCCCAGGGGACCCCTACAATGAGCAGTTCTTC

v_gene: TRBV7-9
j_gene: TRBJ1-1
d_gene: NA
CDR3aa: CASSLSLGPGQRTEAFF
CDR3nt: TGTGCCAGCAGCTTATCTCTTGGGCCAGGACAGAGGACTGAAGCTTTCTTT

v_gene: TRBV27
j_gene: TRBJ1-1
d_gene: NA
CDR3aa: CASSEGWNTEAFF
CDR3nt: TGTGCCAGCTCCGAGGGATGGAACACTGAAGCTTTCTTT

v_gene: TRBV5-6
j_gene: TRBJ1-2
d_gene: NA
CDR3aa: CASSSSGEPGYTF
CDR3nt: TGTGCCAGCAGCTCATCAGGGGAGCCTGGCTACACCTTC

v_gene: TRBV28
j_gene: TRBJ2-3
d_gene: NA
CDR3aa: CASSPTRPAGADTQYF
CDR3nt: TGTGCCAGCAGTCCCACGCGACCGGCGGGGGCGGATACGCAGTATTTT